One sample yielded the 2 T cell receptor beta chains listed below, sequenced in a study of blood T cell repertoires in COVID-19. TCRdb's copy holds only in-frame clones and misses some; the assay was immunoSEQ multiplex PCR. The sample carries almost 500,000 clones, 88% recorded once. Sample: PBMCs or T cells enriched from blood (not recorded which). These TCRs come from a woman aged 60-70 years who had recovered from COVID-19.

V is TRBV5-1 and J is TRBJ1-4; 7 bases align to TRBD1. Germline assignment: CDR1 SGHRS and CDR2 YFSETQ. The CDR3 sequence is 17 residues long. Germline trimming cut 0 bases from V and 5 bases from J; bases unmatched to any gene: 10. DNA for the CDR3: TGCGCCAGCAGCTTGGTTGTAGGGGGCTTGTACAATGAAAAACTGTTTTTT. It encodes CASSLVVGGLYNEKLFF.

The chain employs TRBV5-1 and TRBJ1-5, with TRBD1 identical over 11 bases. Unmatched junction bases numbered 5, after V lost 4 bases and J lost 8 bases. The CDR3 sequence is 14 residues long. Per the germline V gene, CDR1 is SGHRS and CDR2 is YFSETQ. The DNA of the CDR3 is TGCGCCAGCAGCCGGACAGGGGGCTTTGAGCCCCAGCATTTT. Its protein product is CASSRTGGFEPQHF.